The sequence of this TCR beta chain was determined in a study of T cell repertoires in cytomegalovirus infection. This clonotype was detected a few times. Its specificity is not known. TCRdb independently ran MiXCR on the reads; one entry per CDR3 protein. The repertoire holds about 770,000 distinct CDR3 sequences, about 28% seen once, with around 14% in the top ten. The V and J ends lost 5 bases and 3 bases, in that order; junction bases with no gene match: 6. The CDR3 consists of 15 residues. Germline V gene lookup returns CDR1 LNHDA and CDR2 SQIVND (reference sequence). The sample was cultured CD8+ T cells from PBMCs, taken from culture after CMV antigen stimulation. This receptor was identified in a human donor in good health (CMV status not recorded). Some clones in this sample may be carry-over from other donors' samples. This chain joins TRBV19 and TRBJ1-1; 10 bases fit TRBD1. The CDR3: CASSATGGRYTEAFF. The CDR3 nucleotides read TGTGCCAGTAGTGCGACAGGGGGCAGGTACACTGAAGCTTTCTTT.